This T cell receptor beta chain was retrieved from a study of blood T cell repertoires in COVID-19. The CDR3 is 13 amino acids. The germline V gene encodes CDR1 LNHNV and CDR2 YYDKDF (reference sequence). V lost 3 bases and J lost 9, with 9 bases in between. This table comes from immunoSEQ multiplex PCR, and its TCRdb copy is limited to in-frame clones, with some not included. The sample records a few hundred thousand clones, roughly 90% being singletons. The gene calls are TRBV15 and TRBJ1-6, with D possibly TRBD1 on 5 matching bases. This sequence originates from a woman younger than 45 who had recovered from COVID-19. The sample comprised PBMCs or T cells enriched from blood (not recorded which). The CDR3 reads CATSSRASSPLHF. The CDR3 bases are TGTGCCACCAGCAGCAGGGCTAGTTCACCCCTCCACTTT.